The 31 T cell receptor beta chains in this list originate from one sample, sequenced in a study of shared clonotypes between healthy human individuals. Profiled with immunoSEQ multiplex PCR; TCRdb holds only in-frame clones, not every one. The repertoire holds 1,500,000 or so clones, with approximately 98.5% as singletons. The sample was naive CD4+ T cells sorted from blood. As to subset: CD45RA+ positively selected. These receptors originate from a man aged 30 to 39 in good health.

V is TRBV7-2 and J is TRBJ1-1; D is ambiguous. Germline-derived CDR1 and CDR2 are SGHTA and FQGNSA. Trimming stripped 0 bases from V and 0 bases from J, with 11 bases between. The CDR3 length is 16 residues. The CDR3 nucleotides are TGTGCCAGCAGCTTAGCCCCTCGGACGGTGAACACTGAAGCTTTCTTT. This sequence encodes CASSLAPRTVNTEAFF. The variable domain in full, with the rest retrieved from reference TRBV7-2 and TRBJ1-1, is GAGVSQSPSNKVTEKGKDVELRCDPISGHTALYWYRQSLGQGLEFLIYFQGNSAPDKSGLPSDRFSAERTGGSVSTLTIQRTQQEDSAVYLCASSLAPRTVNTEAFFGQGTRLTVV.

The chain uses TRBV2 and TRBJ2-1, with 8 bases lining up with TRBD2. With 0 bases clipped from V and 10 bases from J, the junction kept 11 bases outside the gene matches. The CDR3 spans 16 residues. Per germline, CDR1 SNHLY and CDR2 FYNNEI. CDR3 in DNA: TGTGCCAGCAGTGAAGCCGGGACTAGAGGGATGAGAGAGCAGTTCTTC. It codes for CASSEAGTRGMREQFF.

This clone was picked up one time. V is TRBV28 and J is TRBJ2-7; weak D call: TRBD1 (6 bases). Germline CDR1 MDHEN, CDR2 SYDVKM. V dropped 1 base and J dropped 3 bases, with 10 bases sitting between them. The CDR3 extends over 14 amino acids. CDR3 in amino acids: CASSLSGHSYEQYF. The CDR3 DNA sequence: TGTGCCAGCAGTTTATCGGGACATAGCTACGAGCAGTACTTC.

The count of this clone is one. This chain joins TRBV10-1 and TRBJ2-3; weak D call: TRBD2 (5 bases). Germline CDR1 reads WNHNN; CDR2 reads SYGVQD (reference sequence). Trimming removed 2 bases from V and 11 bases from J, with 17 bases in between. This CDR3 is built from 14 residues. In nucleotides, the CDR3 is TGCGCCAGCAGTGAGAGGTTCCGAGGGCCCGAGCAGTATTTT. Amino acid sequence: CASSERFRGPEQYF.

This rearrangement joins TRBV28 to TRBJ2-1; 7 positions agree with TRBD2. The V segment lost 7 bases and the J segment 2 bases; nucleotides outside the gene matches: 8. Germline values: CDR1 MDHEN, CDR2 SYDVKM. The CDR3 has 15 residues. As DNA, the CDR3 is TGTGCCAGCATGGCGACGGGAGGCCCCTACAATGAGCAGTTCTTC. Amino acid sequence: CASMATGGPYNEQFF.

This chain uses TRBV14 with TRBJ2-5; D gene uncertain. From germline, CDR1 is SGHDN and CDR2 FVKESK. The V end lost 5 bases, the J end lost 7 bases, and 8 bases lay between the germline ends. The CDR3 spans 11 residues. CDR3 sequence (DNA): TGTGCCAGCAGCTCTTCTGTGACCCAGTACTTC. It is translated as CASSSSVTQYF.

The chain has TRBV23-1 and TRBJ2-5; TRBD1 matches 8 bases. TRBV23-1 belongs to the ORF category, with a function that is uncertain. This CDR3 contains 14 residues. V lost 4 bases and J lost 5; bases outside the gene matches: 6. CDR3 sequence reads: CASSLRGRDETQYF. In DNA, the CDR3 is TGCGCCAGCAGTCTCAGGGGGCGCGATGAGACCCAGTACTTC.

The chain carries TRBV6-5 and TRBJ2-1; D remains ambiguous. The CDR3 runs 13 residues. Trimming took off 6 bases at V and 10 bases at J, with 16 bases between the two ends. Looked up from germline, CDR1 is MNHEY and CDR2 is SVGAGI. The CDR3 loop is CASSPPGGREQFF. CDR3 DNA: TGTGCCAGCAGCCCCCCCGGCGGTCGGGAGCAGTTCTTC.

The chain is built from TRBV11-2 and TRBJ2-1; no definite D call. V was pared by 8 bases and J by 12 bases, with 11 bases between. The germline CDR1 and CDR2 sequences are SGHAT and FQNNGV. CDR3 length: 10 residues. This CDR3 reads CASGSQGQFF. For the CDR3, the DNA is TGTGCCAGCGGTTCACAAGGGCAGTTCTTC.

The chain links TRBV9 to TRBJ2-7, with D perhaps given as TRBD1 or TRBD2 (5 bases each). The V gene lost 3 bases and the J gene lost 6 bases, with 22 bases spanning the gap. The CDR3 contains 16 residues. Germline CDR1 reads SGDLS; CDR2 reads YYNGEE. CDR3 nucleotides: TGTGCCAGCAGCGCAATGATCGGGACCCAGAAAGGCGAGCAGTACTTC. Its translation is CASSAMIGTQKGEQYF. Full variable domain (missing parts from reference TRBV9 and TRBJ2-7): DSGVTQTPKHLITATGQRVTLRCSPRSGDLSVYWYQQSLDQGLQFLIQYYNGEERAKGNILERFSAQQFPDLHSELNLSSLELGDSALYFCASSAMIGTQKGEQYFGPGTRLTVT.

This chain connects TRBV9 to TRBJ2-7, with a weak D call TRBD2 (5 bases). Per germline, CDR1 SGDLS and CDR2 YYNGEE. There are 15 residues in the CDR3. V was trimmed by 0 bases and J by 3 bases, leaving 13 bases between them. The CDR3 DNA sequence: TGTGCCAGCAGCGTAGCTATAGGGAGTCTCTACGAGCAGTACTTC. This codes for CASSVAIGSLYEQYF.

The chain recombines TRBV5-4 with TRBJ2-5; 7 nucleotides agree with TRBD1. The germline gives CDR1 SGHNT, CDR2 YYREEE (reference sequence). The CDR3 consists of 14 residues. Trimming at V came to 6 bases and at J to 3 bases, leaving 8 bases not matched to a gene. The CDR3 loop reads CASKRTGTEETQYF. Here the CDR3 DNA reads TGTGCCAGCAAAAGGACAGGTACGGAAGAGACCCAGTACTTC.

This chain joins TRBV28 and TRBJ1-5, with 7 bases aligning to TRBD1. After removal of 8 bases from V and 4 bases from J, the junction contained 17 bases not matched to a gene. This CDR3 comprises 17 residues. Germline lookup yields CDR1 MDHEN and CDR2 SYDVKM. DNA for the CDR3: TGTGCCAGCGGCCGACAGGGTAATAATCTTAGAAATCAGCCCCAGCATTTT. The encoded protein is CASGRQGNNLRNQPQHF.

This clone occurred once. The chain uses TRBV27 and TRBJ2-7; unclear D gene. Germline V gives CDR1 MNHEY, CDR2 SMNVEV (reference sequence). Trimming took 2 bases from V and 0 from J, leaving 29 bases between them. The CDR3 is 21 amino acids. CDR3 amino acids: CASSLTAPQRGLRISSYEQYF. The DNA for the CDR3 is TGTGCCAGCAGTTTAACGGCGCCCCAGCGAGGCCTTAGGATTAGCTCCTACGAGCAGTACTTC.

CDR3 nucleotides: TGTGCCAGCAGCTTAGTCGATGGGACGGCGGATACGCAGTATTTT. Residues: CASSLVDGTADTQYF. The V gene is TRBV7-6, the J gene TRBJ2-3; D is possibly TRBD1 or TRBD2 (5 bases each). Between the trimmed V and J ends, which lost 1 base and 6 bases, there was a span of 14 bases. This CDR3 spans 15 amino acids. Germline CDR1 and CDR2: SGHVS and FNYEAQ.

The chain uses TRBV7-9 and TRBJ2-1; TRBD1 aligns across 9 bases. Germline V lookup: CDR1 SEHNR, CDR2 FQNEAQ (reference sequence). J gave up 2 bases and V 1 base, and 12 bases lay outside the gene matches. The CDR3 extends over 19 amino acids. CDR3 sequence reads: CASSLGRTGAKIPYNEQFF. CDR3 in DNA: TGTGCCAGCAGCTTAGGAAGGACAGGGGCCAAGATTCCCTACAATGAGCAGTTCTTC.

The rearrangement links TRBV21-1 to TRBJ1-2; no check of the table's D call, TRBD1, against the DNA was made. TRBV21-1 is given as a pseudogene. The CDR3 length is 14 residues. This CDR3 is CASSNHRACGGYTF. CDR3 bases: TGTGCCAGCAGCAATCACAGGGCCTGCGGAGGCTACACCTTC.

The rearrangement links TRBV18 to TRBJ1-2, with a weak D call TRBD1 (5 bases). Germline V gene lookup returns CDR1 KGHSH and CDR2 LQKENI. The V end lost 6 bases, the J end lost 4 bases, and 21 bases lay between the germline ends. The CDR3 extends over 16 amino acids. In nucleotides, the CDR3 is TGTGCCAGCTCCCTGGTTGGCCGGGTTAGGGGCTATGGCTACACCTTC. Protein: CASSLVGRVRGYGYTF.

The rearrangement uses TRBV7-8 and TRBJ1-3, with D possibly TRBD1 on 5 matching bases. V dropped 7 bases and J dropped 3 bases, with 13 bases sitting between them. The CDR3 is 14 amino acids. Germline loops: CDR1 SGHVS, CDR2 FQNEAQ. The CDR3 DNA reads TGTGCCAGCAACTCAGGGTTCTTTGGAAACACCATATATTTT. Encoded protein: CASNSGFFGNTIYF.

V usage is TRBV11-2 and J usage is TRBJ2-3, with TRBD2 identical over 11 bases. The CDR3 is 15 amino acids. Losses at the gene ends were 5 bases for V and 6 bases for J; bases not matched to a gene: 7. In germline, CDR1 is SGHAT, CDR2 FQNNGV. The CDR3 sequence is CASSPISGRDDTQYF. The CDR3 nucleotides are TGTGCCAGCAGCCCCATTAGCGGGAGGGATGATACGCAGTATTTT.

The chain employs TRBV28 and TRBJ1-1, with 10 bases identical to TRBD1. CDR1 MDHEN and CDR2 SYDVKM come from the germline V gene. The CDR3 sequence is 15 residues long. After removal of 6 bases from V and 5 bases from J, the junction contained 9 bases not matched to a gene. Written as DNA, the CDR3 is TGTGCCAGCAGCTTGACAGGGGGCGCCAGGACTGAAGCTTTCTTT. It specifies CASSLTGGARTEAFF. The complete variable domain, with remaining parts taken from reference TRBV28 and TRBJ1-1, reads DVKVTQSSRYLVKRTGEKVFLECVQDMDHENMFWYRQDPGLGLRLIYFSYDVKMKEKGDIPEGYSVSREKKERFSLILESASTNQTSMYLCASSLTGGARTEAFFGQGTRLTVV.

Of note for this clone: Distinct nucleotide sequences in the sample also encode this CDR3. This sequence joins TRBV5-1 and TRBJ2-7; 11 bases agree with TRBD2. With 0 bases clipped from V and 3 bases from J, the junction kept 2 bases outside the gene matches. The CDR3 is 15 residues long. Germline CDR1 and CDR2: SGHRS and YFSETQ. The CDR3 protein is CASSLGLAGYYEQYF. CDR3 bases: TGCGCCAGCAGCTTGGGACTAGCGGGGTACTACGAGCAGTACTTC.

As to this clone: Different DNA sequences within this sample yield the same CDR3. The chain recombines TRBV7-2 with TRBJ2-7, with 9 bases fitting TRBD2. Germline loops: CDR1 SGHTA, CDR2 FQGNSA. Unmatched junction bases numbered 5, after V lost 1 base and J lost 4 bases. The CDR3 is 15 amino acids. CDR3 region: CASSLGLAGLYEQYF. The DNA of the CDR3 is TGTGCCAGCAGCTTAGGCCTAGCGGGATTATACGAGCAGTACTTC. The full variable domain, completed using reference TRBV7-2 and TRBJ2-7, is GAGVSQSPSNKVTEKGKDVELRCDPISGHTALYWYRQSLGQGLEFLIYFQGNSAPDKSGLPSDRFSAERTGGSVSTLTIQRTQQEDSAVYLCASSLGLAGLYEQYFGPGTRLTVT.

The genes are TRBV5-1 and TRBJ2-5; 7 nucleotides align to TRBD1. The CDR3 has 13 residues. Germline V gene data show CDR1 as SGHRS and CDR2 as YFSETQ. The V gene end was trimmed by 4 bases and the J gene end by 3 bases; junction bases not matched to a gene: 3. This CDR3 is CASSQTGKETQYF. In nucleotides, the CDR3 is TGCGCCAGCAGCCAGACAGGGAAAGAGACCCAGTACTTC.

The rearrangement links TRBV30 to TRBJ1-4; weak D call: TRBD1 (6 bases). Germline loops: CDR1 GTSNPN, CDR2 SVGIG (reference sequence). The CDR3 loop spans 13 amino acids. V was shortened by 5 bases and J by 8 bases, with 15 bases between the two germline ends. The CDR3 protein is CAWSRDMTEKLFF. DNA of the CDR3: TGTGCCTGGTCCCGGGACATGACCGAAAAACTGTTTTTT.

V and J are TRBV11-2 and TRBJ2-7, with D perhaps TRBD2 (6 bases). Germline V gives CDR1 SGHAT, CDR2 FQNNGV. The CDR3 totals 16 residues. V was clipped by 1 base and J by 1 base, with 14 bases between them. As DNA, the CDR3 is TGTGCCAGCAGCTTAGTGTCCCAGGACTATTCCTACGAGCAGTACTTC. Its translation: CASSLVSQDYSYEQYF. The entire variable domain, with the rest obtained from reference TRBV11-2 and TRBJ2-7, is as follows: EAGVAQSPRYKIIEKRQSVAFWCNPISGHATLYWYQQILGQGPKLLIQFQNNGVVDDSQLPKDRFSAERLKGVDSTLKIQPAKLEDSAVYLCASSLVSQDYSYEQYFGPGTRLTVT.

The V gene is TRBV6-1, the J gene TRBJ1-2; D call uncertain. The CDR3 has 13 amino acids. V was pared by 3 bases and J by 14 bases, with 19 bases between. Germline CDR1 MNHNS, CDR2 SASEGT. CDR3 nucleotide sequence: TGTGCCAGCAGTGACCTTCTAAGTGTGCTGGAAACCTTC. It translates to CASSDLLSVLETF.

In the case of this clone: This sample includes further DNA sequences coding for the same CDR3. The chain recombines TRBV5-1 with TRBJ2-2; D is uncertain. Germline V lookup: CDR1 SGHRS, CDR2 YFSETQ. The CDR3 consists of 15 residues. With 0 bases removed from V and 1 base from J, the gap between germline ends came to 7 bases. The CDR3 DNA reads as TGCGCCAGCAGCTTGGTTCCCGGGAACACCGGGGAGCTGTTTTTT. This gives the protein CASSLVPGNTGELFF.

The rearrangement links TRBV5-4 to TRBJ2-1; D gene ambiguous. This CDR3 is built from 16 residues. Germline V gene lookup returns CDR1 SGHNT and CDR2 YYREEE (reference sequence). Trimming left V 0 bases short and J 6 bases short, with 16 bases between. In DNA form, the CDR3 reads TGTGCCAGCAGCTTGGCCCCCGGGCCCCCGGGCAATGAGCAGTTCTTC. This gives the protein CASSLAPGPPGNEQFF.

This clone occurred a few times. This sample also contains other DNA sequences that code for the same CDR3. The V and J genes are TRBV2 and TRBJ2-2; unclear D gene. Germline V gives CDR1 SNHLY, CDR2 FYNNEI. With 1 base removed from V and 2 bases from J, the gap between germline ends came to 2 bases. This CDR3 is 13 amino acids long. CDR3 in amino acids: CASSEENTGELFF. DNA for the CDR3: TGTGCCAGCAGTGAAGAAAACACCGGGGAGCTGTTTTTT.

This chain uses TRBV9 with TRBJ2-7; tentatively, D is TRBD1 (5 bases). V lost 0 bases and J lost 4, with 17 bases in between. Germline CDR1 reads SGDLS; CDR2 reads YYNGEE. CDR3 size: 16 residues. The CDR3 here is CASSVGTTTNSYEQYF. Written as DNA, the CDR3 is TGTGCCAGCAGCGTAGGGACAACAACCAATTCTTACGAGCAGTACTTC.